These T cell receptor beta chains were read from a single sample in a study of T-cell memory formation after mild COVID-19. TCRdb processed the 5' RACE reads anew with MiXCR; each CDR3 protein has one entry. The sample holds roughly 50,000 distinct CDR3 sequences; over 9% are singletons and the top ten take 24%. The sequencing sample was made of PBMCs or a T cell subset sorted from them (not recorded which). Receptors were obtained from a man aged 18 to 30 who had mild COVID-19 (a few samples of this study predate the infection). Cell type and time point are not known. CDR3s include the opening cysteine and the closing phenylalanine or tryptophan. The D gene is left open where the match is weak. The size of a clone is reported for some rows only, either as once, few or many, or as a class for expanded clones.

cdr3_nt,cdr3_aa,j_call,v_call,d_call,clone_size
TGCGCCAGCAGCCCCCATGGAGGGTCGCGGGGGGGCCGGGTTGAGCAGTTCTTC,CASSPHGGSRGGRVEQFF,TRBJ2-1,TRBV4-3,TRBD2,many
TGTGCCAGCAGCTTGGCTACGGGGAACACTGAAGCTTTCTTT,CASSLATGNTEAFF,TRBJ1-1,TRBV5-4,-,few
TGCGCCAGCAGCTTGGGCCAGGACTATGGCTACACCTTC,CASSLGQDYGYTF,TRBJ1-2,TRBV5-1,-,-
TGCGCCAGCAGCCAAGATGGGGGGAATTCACCCCTCCACTTT,CASSQDGGNSPLHF,TRBJ1-6,TRBV4-3,-,few
TGTGCCAGCAGCTTCCGACGGATCAATCAGCCCCAGCATTTT,CASSFRRINQPQHF,TRBJ1-5,TRBV7-2,-,few
TGCAGCGGGGGACTAGCGGGGACCACAGATACGCAGTATTTT,CSGGLAGTTDTQYF,TRBJ2-3,TRBV29-1,TRBD2,many
TGCAGCGGATCAGGGCCGAACACTGAAGCTTTCTTT,CSGSGPNTEAFF,TRBJ1-1,TRBV29-1,-,-
TGCGCCAGCAGCACAACGAGGGAGACCCAGTACTTC,CASSTTRETQYF,TRBJ2-5,TRBV5-1,-,few
TGTGCCTGGACCGGCGGAAGTCTAAATTCACCCCTCCACTTT,CAWTGGSLNSPLHF,TRBJ1-6,TRBV30,-,few
TGCAGTGCTAGTCACAGGGAGGACTATGGCTACACCTTC,CSASHREDYGYTF,TRBJ1-2,TRBV20-1,-,few
TGTGCCAGCAGCACCCGGACAGCAGGAAACACCATATATTTT,CASSTRTAGNTIYF,TRBJ1-3,TRBV7-9,-,few
TGCGCCACCATGGGACAGACCCAAGAGACCCAGTACTTC,CATMGQTQETQYF,TRBJ2-5,TRBV5-1,TRBD1,-
TGTGCCAGCAGCCCGGGACAGCAAGAGACCCAGTACTTC,CASSPGQQETQYF,TRBJ2-5,TRBV13,TRBD1,few
TGTGCCAGCAGCCCCTCCACGGCGGGGGGGCTCGAGCAGTACTTC,CASSPSTAGGLEQYF,TRBJ2-7,TRBV13,TRBD2,few
TGTGCCAGCAGCCAAGAAGAGACAGCTAATCAGCCCCAGCATTTT,CASSQEETANQPQHF,TRBJ1-5,TRBV3-2,-,-
TGCGCCAGCAGCTCCCGGGACGGGGCAGATACGCAGTATTTT,CASSSRDGADTQYF,TRBJ2-3,TRBV4-1,-,-
TGTGCCAGCAGCTTAGCACCGGGGGGTTTCGAGCAGTACTTC,CASSLAPGGFEQYF,TRBJ2-7,TRBV7-2,TRBD2,-
TGTGCCAGCACTAGCGGGGACTACAATGAGCAGTTCTTC,CASTSGDYNEQFF,TRBJ2-1,TRBV6-2/TRBV6-3,TRBD2,many
TGTGCCAGCAGCCTCGGACAGGTCAATGAGCAGTTCTTC,CASSLGQVNEQFF,TRBJ2-1,TRBV7-3,TRBD1,few
TGCGCCAGCAGCTCCGGGACTAGGTCAGATACGCAGTATTTT,CASSSGTRSDTQYF,TRBJ2-3,TRBV5-1,TRBD2,-
TGTGCCATCAGTGAACCATCGACAGGGTTGAACACCGGGGAGCTGTTTTTT,CAISEPSTGLNTGELFF,TRBJ2-2,TRBV10-3,TRBD1,-
TGTGCCAGCTCACCAGGGTGGGCTGAAGCTTTCTTT,CASSPGWAEAFF,TRBJ1-1,TRBV18,-,few
TGCGCCAGCAGCCACTTAACCGGGACAGATGAAAAACTGTTTTTT,CASSHLTGTDEKLFF,TRBJ1-4,TRBV4-3,TRBD1,-
TGTGCCATAGGGGGAATGGACCAAGAGACCCAGTACTTC,CAIGGMDQETQYF,TRBJ2-5,TRBV28,-,few
TGTGCCATCAGGGGTACAAGGGGAGAGACCCAGTACTTC,CAIRGTRGETQYF,TRBJ2-5,TRBV10-3,-,few
TGCGCCAGCAGCTTGACGGGGCAGGACACTGAAGCTTTCTTT,CASSLTGQDTEAFF,TRBJ1-1,TRBV5-1,-,few
TGCGCCAGCAGCCAAGCGCGGGGAAGCTCCTACGAGCAGTACTTC,CASSQARGSSYEQYF,TRBJ2-7,TRBV4-3,-,medium-sized
TGTGCCAGCAGTTACGATGCGAGGGGCCCTGGCTACACCTTC,CASSYDARGPGYTF,TRBJ1-2,TRBV6-2/TRBV6-3,-,-
TGTGCCAGCAGCTTTTCCACAGGGGAACCCCAAGAGACCCAGTACTTC,CASSFSTGEPQETQYF,TRBJ2-5,TRBV7-2,TRBD1,few
TGCAGTGCCGAGTCGGGCACAGATACGCAGTATTTT,CSAESGTDTQYF,TRBJ2-3,TRBV20-1,-,few
TGTGCCAGCAGTCAGACAGGGGGGCCATTCGGCTACACCTTC,CASSQTGGPFGYTF,TRBJ1-2,TRBV6-5,TRBD1,-
TGCAGCGTTGAAGACTTGGGGCTCGATCACTTTGAAGCTTTCTTT,CSVEDLGLDHFEAFF,TRBJ1-1,TRBV29-1,-,many
TGTGCCAGCAGCCGGGACGGGGGGAACTATGGCTACACCTTC,CASSRDGGNYGYTF,TRBJ1-2,TRBV6-1,-,-
TGTGCCAGCAGCCCTAGGGCGACCTGGGGCTACACCTTC,CASSPRATWGYTF,TRBJ1-2,TRBV5-6,-,-
TGTGCCAGCAGCCAAAGATTAGACACTGAAGCTTTCTTT,CASSQRLDTEAFF,TRBJ1-1,TRBV7-2,-,-
TGTGCCAGCAGTCCCAGCGTTCAGGGCGATGAGCAGTTCTTC,CASSPSVQGDEQFF,TRBJ2-1,TRBV6-2/TRBV6-3,-,few
TGCGCCAGCAGTGTTGGGACAGGGGGCGGAGATACGCAGTATTTT,CASSVGTGGGDTQYF,TRBJ2-3,TRBV10-1,TRBD1,-
TGCAGTGCCCCTGCGCGGGGGAACACCGGGGAGCTGTTTTTT,CSAPARGNTGELFF,TRBJ2-2,TRBV20-1,-,few
TGTGCCAGCAGCTTTGGGTTTGACAGCCCATCCTACGAGCAGTACTTC,CASSFGFDSPSYEQYF,TRBJ2-7,TRBV5-4,-,many
TGCAGTGCTAGAGACGCAGCGGGGGCCTACAATGAGCAGTTCTTC,CSARDAAGAYNEQFF,TRBJ2-1,TRBV20-1,TRBD2,many
TGTGCCAGCAGCTTTCGGGATGGCTACACCTTC,CASSFRDGYTF,TRBJ1-2,TRBV11-2,-,-
TGCAGCGCTGGCCAAGGGCCGGATCAGCCCCAGCATTTT,CSAGQGPDQPQHF,TRBJ1-5,TRBV29-1,-,-
TGTGCCTGGAGGCCGAGCGGACATTTTAGGGCCAACGTCCTGACTTTC,CAWRPSGHFRANVLTF,TRBJ2-6,TRBV30,-,-
TGTGCCAGCAGCCTGAGGGGCCCGGTTCATCCCAATGAGCAGTTCTTC,CASSLRGPVHPNEQFF,TRBJ2-1,TRBV3-2,-,-
TGTGCCAGCAGTTACCAGGACAGGGGGTCGACCTACTTC,CASSYQDRGSTYF,TRBJ2-5,TRBV6-2/TRBV6-3,TRBD1,few
TGCGCCAGCAGCCAAGGGGTAGGGGGAGGCGGGGAGCTGTTTTTT,CASSQGVGGGGELFF,TRBJ2-2,TRBV4-1,-,many
TGTGCCAGCAGTTACTCAGGGACGCGTGGCTACACCTTC,CASSYSGTRGYTF,TRBJ1-2,TRBV6-5,-,many
TGTGCCAGTACCACAGGGGAACAGCCCCAGCATTTT,CASTTGEQPQHF,TRBJ1-5,TRBV19,TRBD1,many